These 25 T cell receptor beta chains share one sample of origin, sequenced in a study of response to subunit inactivated influenza vaccine listed by TCRdb under 2018. Library construction relied on RT-PCR. For sequencing, an Illumina HiSeq 2500 was employed. Using fastp trimming at Q25 and MiXCR clonotype assembly, TCRdb reanalyzed the public sequencing data and kept in-frame beta chains. Rows merge per CDR3 protein into single entries with the most common DNA and genes. The sample table holds hundreds of thousands of distinct CDR3 sequences, of which approximately 14% were seen once. The top ten constitute around 10% of the sample. This specimen was PBMCs from blood, taken approximately 12 days after vaccination. These receptors came from a man aged 50 to 60 who received an inactivated influenza vaccine. Donor details come from another sample of the same person, matched by shared clones.

V usage is TRBV7-2 and J usage is TRBJ1-1; TRBD1 is a possible D gene (5 bases). The CDR3 covers 14 residues. The ends were cut back, 5 bases at V and 7 bases at J, with 17 bases in the middle. CDR1 and CDR2 (germline): SGHTA, FQGNSA. CDR3 nucleotides: TGTGCCAGCAGCCCCACTTTACTAGACAGTGAAGCTTTCTTT. This codes for CASSPTLLDSEAFF.

Many counts were recorded for this clonotype. This chain connects TRBV4-2 to TRBJ1-2; no definite D call. Trimming removed 0 bases from V and 4 bases from J, with 9 bases in between. From germline, CDR1 is LGHNA and CDR2 YNFKEQ. The CDR3 consists of 14 residues. CDR3 in amino acids: CASSQDEGGYGYTF. For the CDR3, the DNA is TGTGCCAGCAGCCAAGACGAAGGAGGCTATGGCTACACCTTC.

The rearrangement links TRBV3-1 to TRBJ2-7, with TRBD1 as a possible D gene (6 bases). The CDR3 is made up of 14 amino acids. V was shortened by 1 base and J by 6 bases, with 13 bases between the two germline ends. Germline CDR1 and CDR2: LGHDT and YNNKEL (reference sequence). CDR3 protein: CASSQGTDFGEQYF. The CDR3 DNA is TGTGCCAGCAGCCAAGGGACAGATTTTGGCGAGCAGTACTTC.

The J gene is TRBJ2-4, the V gene TRBV28, with D possibly matching TRBD1 (6 bases). Trimming took off 3 bases at V and 4 bases at J, with 13 bases between the two ends. The CDR3 length is 15 residues. Germline V lookup: CDR1 MDHEN, CDR2 SYDVKM. The CDR3 sequence is CASSFGGGLKNIQYF. In DNA form, the CDR3 reads TGTGCCAGCAGTTTTGGGGGCGGATTAAAAAACATTCAGTACTTC.

The chain recombines TRBV7-2 with TRBJ2-7; no definite D call. The CDR3 is 14 residues long. CDR1 and CDR2 (germline): SGHTA, FQGNSA. V dropped 0 bases and J dropped 7 bases, with 13 bases sitting between them. The CDR3 region has the DNA TGTGCCAGCAGCTTAGCGCAAATTGGTGGGGAGCAGTACTTC. This gives the protein CASSLAQIGGEQYF.

V gene TRBV10-3 combines with J gene TRBJ2-1; D could derive from TRBD1 or TRBD2 (7 bases each). Trimming left V 10 bases short and J 4 bases short, with 17 bases between. The CDR3 runs to 14 residues. The germline V gene has CDR1 ENHRY and CDR2 SYGVKD. The CDR3 is CATQGGGRYNEQFF. CDR3 DNA: TGTGCCACCCAGGGGGGGGGCCGTTACAATGAGCAGTTCTTC.

For the CDR3, the DNA is TGCAGTGCTGACACCATTAGCGGGGGGATCTACGAGCAGTACTTC. Encoded protein: CSADTISGGIYEQYF. The chain uses TRBV20-1 and TRBJ2-7, with 10 bases aligning to TRBD2. J was trimmed by 3 bases and V by 5 bases; bases with no gene match: 10. The germline V gene has CDR1 DFQATT and CDR2 SNEGSKA (reference sequence). The CDR3 consists of 15 residues.

J is TRBJ2-3 and V is TRBV5-1; 11 positions match TRBD2. With V trimmed by 1 base and J by 2 bases, 15 bases remained unmatched. The germline V gene has CDR1 SGHRS and CDR2 YFSETQ. The CDR3 is 20 amino acids. The DNA for the CDR3 is TGCGCCAGCAGCTTGTTCGTCAGGGACCGACTAGCGGGGCACACAGATACGCAGTATTTT. The encoded protein is CASSLFVRDRLAGHTDTQYF.

There are many counts of this clonotype. This chain joins TRBV6-5 and TRBJ1-6; tentatively, D is TRBD1 (6 bases). This CDR3 is 14 amino acids long. The germline V and J ends were trimmed by 2 bases and 7 bases, with 9 bases remaining between them. Per germline, CDR1 MNHEY and CDR2 SVGAGI. The CDR3 here is CASSYTRGNSPLHF. In DNA, the CDR3 is TGTGCCAGCAGTTACACAAGGGGGAATTCACCCCTCCACTTT.

This chain connects TRBV14 to TRBJ2-7, with 7 nucleotides matching TRBD2. The J segment lost 6 bases and the V segment lost 2 bases, leaving 10 bases of the junction unmatched. The CDR3 runs to 15 residues. Germline loops: CDR1 SGHDN, CDR2 FVKESK. In nucleotides, the CDR3 is TGTGCCAGCAGCCAATTGTGGGAGGGCCCGAGCGAGCAGTACTTC. Its protein is CASSQLWEGPSEQYF. The variable domain in full, with the rest retrieved from reference TRBV14 and TRBJ2-7, is EAGVTQFPSHSVIEKGQTVTLRCDPISGHDNLYWYRRVMGKEIKFLLHFVKESKQDESGMPNNRFLAERTGGTYSTLKVQPAELEDSGVYFCASSQLWEGPSEQYFGPGTRLTVT.

V gene TRBV2 combines with J gene TRBJ1-6, with TRBD1 matching over 11 bases. The germline V gene encodes CDR1 SNHLY and CDR2 FYNNEI. The V gene end was trimmed by 5 bases and the J gene end by 10 bases; junction bases not matched to a gene: 13. The CDR3 has 17 amino acids. The CDR3 region is CASSKRGTGGAESPLHF. The CDR3 DNA reads TGTGCCAGCAGTAAACGCGGGACAGGGGGAGCGGAGTCACCCCTCCACTTT. The variable domain in full, completed from reference TRBV2 and TRBJ1-6, reads EPEVTQTPSHQVTQMGQEVILRCVPISNHLYFYWYRQILGQKVEFLVSFYNNEISEKSEIFDDQFSVERPDGSNFTLKIRSTKLEDSAMYFCASSKRGTGGAESPLHFGNGTRLTVT.

Only a few counts were recorded for this clonotype. The CDR3 DNA reads as TGTGCCAGCAACCGACAGGCAGATCCAGCTTTCTTT. This sequence encodes CASNRQADPAFF. The V and J genes are TRBV6-6 and TRBJ1-1; a weak D match, TRBD1 (6 bases). The CDR3 is 12 residues long. V dropped 7 bases and J dropped 10 bases, with 16 bases sitting between them. CDR1 is MNHNY and CDR2 is SVGAGI in the germline V gene (reference sequence).

V is TRBV24-1 and J is TRBJ2-2, with unresolved D. Germline V gives CDR1 KGHDR, CDR2 SFDVKD. The CDR3 loop spans 14 amino acids. The V and J ends lost 5 bases and 2 bases respectively, with 8 bases between them. CDR3 nucleotides: TGTGCCACCAGTGGGCCGGTAAACACCGGGGAGCTGTTTTTT. Protein: CATSGPVNTGELFF.

This clonotype was counted ten times or more. The chain carries TRBV15 and TRBJ2-7; D ambiguous. Germline V gives CDR1 LNHNV, CDR2 YYDKDF (reference sequence). V was shortened by 4 bases and J by 1 base, with 2 bases between the two germline ends. This CDR3 has 11 amino acids. CDR3 DNA sequence: TGTGCCACCAGCACATCCTACGAGCAGTACTTC. Translated, it gives CATSTSYEQYF.

This clonotype was detected many times. V is TRBV29-1 and J is TRBJ1-5; D remains ambiguous. The CDR3 contains 13 residues. The germline gives CDR1 SQVTM, CDR2 ANQGSEA. The ends were cut back, 4 bases at V and 5 bases at J, with 12 bases in the middle. CDR3 in amino acids: CSVGDGTHQPQHF. CDR3 coding DNA: TGCAGCGTTGGCGACGGAACCCATCAGCCCCAGCATTTT.

This clonotype was observed a few times. The chain combines TRBV7-2 with TRBJ1-5, with no clear D. The germline V and J ends were trimmed by 3 bases and 6 bases, with 9 bases remaining between them. CDR1 SGHTA and CDR2 FQGNSA come from the germline V gene. There are 13 residues in the CDR3. CDR3 coding DNA: TGTGCCAGCAGCTTCGGAACTGGTCAGCCCCAGCATTTT. Its translation is CASSFGTGQPQHF.

This clonotype was seen a handful of times. The chain carries TRBV3-1 and TRBJ2-5; the D is unclear. Trimming pared 3 bases from V and 1 base from J, leaving 18 bases between. The CDR3 length is 17 residues. The germline V gene has CDR1 LGHDT and CDR2 YNNKEL (reference sequence). Written as DNA, the CDR3 is TGTGCCAGCAGCCATCCCGGGCCCAATTTATGCCAAGAGACCCAGTACTTC. This gives the protein CASSHPGPNLCQETQYF.

This clonotype was picked up many times. The gene calls are TRBV30 and TRBJ2-4, with a weak D call TRBD2 (6 bases). The CDR3 is made up of 14 amino acids. Germline V CDR1 and CDR2: GTSNPN, SVGIG (reference sequence). V lost 3 bases and J 0 bases, leaving 9 bases between the germline ends. CDR3: CAWSGTLAKNIQYF. The CDR3 region has the DNA TGTGCCTGGAGCGGGACTTTAGCCAAAAACATTCAGTACTTC.

This clonotype was observed a handful of times. This sequence joins TRBV21-1 and TRBJ2-7; the table's D call of TRBD1 was not tested on the DNA. TRBV21-1 is a listed pseudogene. The length of the CDR3 is 21 residues. This chain's CDR3 is CASSKGVAGTGQNRTCYEQYF. The CDR3 DNA sequence: TGTGCCAGCAGCAAAGGGGTCGCCGGGACAGGCCAAAACCGAACTTGTTACGAGCAGTACTTC.

This clonotype was seen at least ten times. The chain joins TRBV7-2 to TRBJ2-4; D tentatively reads TRBD1 or TRBD2 (5 bases each). The CDR3 extends over 14 amino acids. V was cut by 5 bases and J by 8 bases, with 16 bases left in between. Germline loops: CDR1 SGHTA, CDR2 FQGNSA. The CDR3 here is CASSTQGGGDIQYF. The CDR3, as DNA: TGTGCCAGCAGCACTCAGGGTGGAGGAGACATTCAGTACTTC. The full variable domain, in which reference TRBV7-2 and TRBJ2-4 provide the parts outside the CDR3, is GAGVSQSPSNKVTEKGKDVELRCDPISGHTALYWYRQSLGQGLEFLIYFQGNSAPDKSGLPSDRFSAERTGGSVSTLTIQRTQQEDSAVYLCASSTQGGGDIQYFGAGTRLSVL.

The chain links TRBV2 to TRBJ2-1, with 11 bases matching TRBD2. The CDR3 length is 13 residues. CDR1 and CDR2 from the germline V gene are SNHLY and FYNNEI. V dropped 7 bases and J dropped 8; count of bases not matched to a gene: 4. The CDR3 DNA follows: TGTGCCAGCAAACTAGCGGGAGCCGATGAGCAGTTCTTC. Amino acid sequence: CASKLAGADEQFF.

This chain joins TRBV5-1 and TRBJ2-1; 7 bases line up with TRBD1. The CDR3 extends over 13 amino acids. Germline V gene sequence: CDR1 SGHRS, CDR2 YFSETQ. The J segment lost 6 bases and the V segment lost 4 bases, leaving 4 bases of the junction unmatched. The CDR3 coding sequence is TGCGCCAGCAGCGCCAACAGGGGCAATGAGCAGTTCTTC. It is translated as CASSANRGNEQFF.

The chain recombines TRBV28 with TRBJ2-7, with TRBD1 matching 11 bases. CDR1 and CDR2 from the germline V gene are MDHEN and SYDVKM. Trimming took 3 bases from V and 3 from J; bases not matched to a gene: 7. The length of the CDR3 is 16 residues. The CDR3 DNA sequence: TGTGCCAGCAGTTTTACTTGGGACAGGGGGGACTACGAGCAGTACTTC. Translated, it gives CASSFTWDRGDYEQYF.

This clonotype was observed many times. The genes are TRBV4-3 and TRBJ2-3; D is possibly TRBD1 or TRBD2 (5 bases each). The CDR3 is made up of 16 amino acids. CDR1 and CDR2 (germline): LGHNA, YSLEER. The ends were cut back, 5 bases at V and 3 bases at J, with 18 bases in the middle. CDR3: CASSLPGPTRTDTQYF. The DNA of the CDR3 is TGCGCCAGCAGCTTGCCGGGACCTACAAGAACAGATACGCAGTATTTT.

This clonotype was seen a few times. The chain joins TRBV10-3 to TRBJ2-7; D gene unclear. The germline V gene encodes CDR1 ENHRY and CDR2 SYGVKD. The length of the CDR3 is 13 residues. V lost 4 bases and J lost 5, with 12 bases in between. The DNA of the CDR3 is TGTGCCATCAGTGGATCAGCTGCCGACGAGCAGTACTTC. Protein: CAISGSAADEQYF.